This TCR beta chain appears in the sequencing data of a study of OX40 agonist ivuxolimab in advanced cancers. Study background: Each dose-escalation patient presented with hepatocellular carcinoma, melanoma, renal cell or head and neck cancer. A male proportion of approximately 80% was recorded, with mean age approximately 64 years and range roughly 23 to 79. Points from the study as a whole: Clonal expansion from baseline to week 6 occurred in both CD4+ and CD8+ T cells. Averaging showed that CD8+ T cells had more expanded clones than CD4+ did.

Produced via immunoSEQ multiplex PCR; TCRdb's table is partial and in-frame only. The profile shows around 80,000 clones, roughly 80% of them singletons. This clone was detected once. The antigen is undetermined. V lost 0 bases to trimming and J lost 3 bases; unmatched junction nucleotides: 1. The CDR3 runs 15 residues. Germline values: CDR1 SGDLS, CDR2 YYNGEE. Sequences were derived from CD4+ or CD8+ T cells sorted from blood, sampled in a trial of the OX40 agonist ivuxolimab. The chain couples TRBV9 to TRBJ2-1; 9 bases match TRBD2. The source is an adult with an advanced solid tumor such as melanoma, head and neck, liver or kidney cancer. This CDR3 is CASSVEAGGYNEQFF. The CDR3 DNA is TGTGCCAGCAGCGTAGAAGCGGGAGGCTACAATGAGCAGTTCTTC.